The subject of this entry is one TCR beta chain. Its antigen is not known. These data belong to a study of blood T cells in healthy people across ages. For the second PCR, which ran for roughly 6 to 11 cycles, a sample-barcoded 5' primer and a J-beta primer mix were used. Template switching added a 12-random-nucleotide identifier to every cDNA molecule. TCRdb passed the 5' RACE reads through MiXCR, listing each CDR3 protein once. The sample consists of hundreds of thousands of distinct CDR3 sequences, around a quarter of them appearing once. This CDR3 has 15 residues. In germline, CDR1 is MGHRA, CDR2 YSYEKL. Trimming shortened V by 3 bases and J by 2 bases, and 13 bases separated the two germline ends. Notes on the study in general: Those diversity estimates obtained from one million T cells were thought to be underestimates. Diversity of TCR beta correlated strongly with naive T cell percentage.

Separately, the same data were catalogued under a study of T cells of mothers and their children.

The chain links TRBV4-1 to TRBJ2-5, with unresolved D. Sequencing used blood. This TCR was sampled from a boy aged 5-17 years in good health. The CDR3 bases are TGCGCCAGCAGCCAGGTCCAGGCAGGACAAGAGACCCAGTACTTC. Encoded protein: CASSQVQAGQETQYF.